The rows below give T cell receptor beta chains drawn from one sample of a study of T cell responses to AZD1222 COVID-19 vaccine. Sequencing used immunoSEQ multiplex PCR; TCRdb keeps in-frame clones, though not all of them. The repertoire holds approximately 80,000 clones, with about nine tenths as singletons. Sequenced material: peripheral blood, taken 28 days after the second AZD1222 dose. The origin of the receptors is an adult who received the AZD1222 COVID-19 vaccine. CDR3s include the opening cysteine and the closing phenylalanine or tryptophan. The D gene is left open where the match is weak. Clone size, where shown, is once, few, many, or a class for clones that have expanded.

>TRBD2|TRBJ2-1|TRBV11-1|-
CASSVSGSIYNEQFF
TGTGCCAGCAGCGTTAGCGGGAGTATCTACAATGAGCAGTTCTTC
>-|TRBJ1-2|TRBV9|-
CASSVGNFNYGYTF
TGTGCCAGCAGCGTAGGGAACTTTAACTATGGCTACACCTTC
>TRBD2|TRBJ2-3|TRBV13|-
CASSFRLAGTDTQYF
TGTGCCAGCAGCTTTCGTCTAGCGGGGACAGATACGCAGTATTTT
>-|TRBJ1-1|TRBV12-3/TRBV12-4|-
CASSLRERAFF
TGTGCCAGCAGTTTACGGGAGAGAGCTTTCTTT
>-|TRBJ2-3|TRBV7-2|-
CASSLVRAPDTQYF
TGTGCCAGCAGCTTAGTCAGGGCGCCAGATACGCAGTATTTT
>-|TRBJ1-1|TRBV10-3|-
CAISDSKGTEAFF
TGTGCCATCAGTGACAGCAAGGGCACTGAAGCTTTCTTT
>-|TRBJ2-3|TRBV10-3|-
CAIRSGQSTDTQYF
TGTGCCATCAGGAGCGGACAAAGCACAGATACGCAGTATTTT
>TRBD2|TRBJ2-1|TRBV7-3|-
CASSPTGTSGFNEQFF
TGTGCCAGCAGCCCTACCGGGACTAGCGGCTTCAATGAGCAGTTCTTC
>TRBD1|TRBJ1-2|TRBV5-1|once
CASSWGQGASGYTF
TGCGCCAGCAGCTGGGGACAGGGGGCGAGCGGCTACACCTTC
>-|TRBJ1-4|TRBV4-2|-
CASSQDPGGVKLFF
TGTGCCAGCAGCCAAGATCCGGGGGGGGTTAAACTGTTTTTT
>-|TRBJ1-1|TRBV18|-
CASSPGQLVVFYFF
TGTGCCAGCTCACCGGGGCAGCTGGTTGTTTTTTATTTCTTT
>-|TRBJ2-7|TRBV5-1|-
CASSLTVAYEQYF
TGCGCCAGCAGCTTAACGGTGGCCTACGAGCAGTACTTC
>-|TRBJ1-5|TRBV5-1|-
CASSLGQFDQPQHF
TGCGCCAGCAGCTTGGGACAGTTCGATCAGCCCCAGCATTTT
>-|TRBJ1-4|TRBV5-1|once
CASSLAAGVGEKLFF
TGCGCCAGCAGCTTGGCCGCAGGGGTGGGGGAAAAACTGTTTTTT
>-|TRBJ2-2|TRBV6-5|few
CASSWYTGELFF
TGTGCCAGCAGTTGGTACACCGGGGAGCTGTTTTTT
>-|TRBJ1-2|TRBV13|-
CASSPTGQYYGYTF
TGTGCCAGCAGCCCCACCGGCCAATATTATGGCTACACCTTC
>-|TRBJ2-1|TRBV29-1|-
CSVERTRLQFF
TGCAGCGTTGAACGGACCCGCCTGCAGTTCTTC
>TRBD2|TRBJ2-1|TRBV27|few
CASSVRTSGWGLDNEQFF
TGTGCCAGCAGTGTAAGGACTAGCGGGTGGGGGCTGGACAATGAGCAGTTCTTC
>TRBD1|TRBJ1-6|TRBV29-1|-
CSVQTGTGTNSPLHF
TGCAGCGTTCAAACCGGGACAGGCACCAATTCACCCCTCCACTTT
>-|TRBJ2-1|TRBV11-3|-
CASSLDFSGAEFF
TGTGCCAGCAGCTTAGATTTTTCAGGGGCTGAGTTCTTC
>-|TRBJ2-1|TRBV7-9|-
CASSLEGSYNEQFF
TGTGCCAGCAGCTTAGAGGGATCCTACAATGAGCAGTTCTTC
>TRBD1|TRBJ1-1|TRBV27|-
CASSLYPTGSMNTEAFF
TGTGCCAGCAGTTTATACCCGACAGGGTCGATGAACACTGAAGCTTTCTTT
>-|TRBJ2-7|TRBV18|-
CASSPDSASYEQYF
TGTGCCAGCTCACCGGACAGTGCCTCCTACGAGCAGTACTTC